This TCR beta chain was identified in a study of T cell responses to AZD1222 COVID-19 vaccine. Sequencing was performed with immunoSEQ multiplex PCR; in TCRdb, only in-frame clones are kept and a portion is missing. The data contain some 95,000 clones, around nine tenths of them seen just once; the ten biggest clones take up roughly 4%. This CDR3 comprises 9 residues. Germline V CDR1 and CDR2: LNHDA, SQIVND (reference sequence). Trimming took off 9 bases at V and 3 bases at J, with 3 bases between the two ends. This sequence joins TRBV19 and TRBJ2-7; D call uncertain. This specimen consisted of peripheral blood, obtained on day 0 of AZD1222 vaccination. This TCR was recovered from an adult in good health. The DNA for the CDR3 is TGTGCCAGCAGCTACGAGCAGTACTTC. It translates to CASSYEQYF.